What follows describes a single T cell receptor beta chain. This clone was found a few times. Its antigen target is currently unknown. Base-call qualities are not available, and no considerably larger clone is one nucleotide away. The CDR3 regions of human TCRbeta chains were analyzed by immunosequencing. As for the authors' bioinformatics: TCRs in the repertoires were matched against a reference library of SARS-CoV-2-specific TCRs that had been generated with the MIRA antigen-specificity platform. Breadth meant the fraction of unique TCRs that were SARS-CoV-2-associated, whereas depth meant the fraction of total T cells that were SARS-CoV-2-associated. Using the MIRA data, each spike-specific TCR was mapped to the spike region that the TCR reacts to and placed in a CD4 or CD8 class. Log10-transformed breadth and depth values were compared by one-way ANOVA with Sidak's multiple comparisons tests. The table comes from immuneACCESS by way of TCRdb, which keeps in-frame sequences with V and J called. Part of the clones is missing from these tables; in studies checked, under half for an unresolved V gene and the rest for unknown reasons. D and trimming come from the DNA, and the V and J calls and clone size come from that table. The sample has 90,000 to 100,000 clones on record, around 85% of them singletons. 13% to 15% of the sample belongs to the ten largest clones.

The germline V gene yields SGHTA for CDR1 and FQGTGA for CDR2. Trimming accounts for 6 bases at V and 2 bases at J, while the number of junction bases matched to no gene is 8. The CDR3 spans 15 residues, from the cysteine through the phenylalanine. Only the CDR3 part of the read is kept: 45 bases, read in frame from the first base. This specimen belongs to a study of T cell responses to AZD1222 COVID-19 vaccine (dated by TCRdb to 2020 to 2022). About the full investigation: TCR sequencing covered over 230 trial participants: roughly 200 given two doses of AZD1222 and about 26 given two doses of MenACWY control vaccine. Trial participants were enrolled by age into 18-55, 56-69 and 70-plus year subgroups, with around 150, 28 and 57 TCR-sequenced participants respectively.

Results the study describes overall, beyond this receptor: Epitopes outside the regions mutated in the B.1.351 and B.1.1.7 variants were reportedly recognized by nearly half of the unique spike-specific TCRs. After two AZD1222 doses, spike-specific TCR breadth and depth were significantly higher than at day 0 and than in MenACWY recipients. In the small 56-69-year group, the increase in depth fell short of significance, most likely because of low power. Participants were mostly white British, with more females than males. The authors suggested clonal diversity may have been underestimated. CD4 TCRs associated with the vaccine covered the entire spike protein, and the dominant responses were in regions 160-218 and 743-854. Only five to seven AZD1222 recipients were SARS-CoV-2 seropositive at baseline, limiting conclusions about previously exposed vaccinees. Because no samples from the day 14 peak response were available, repertoires could be characterized only after the peak T cell response.

What the time point label conveys for this sample: about 28 days (+/-7) after the second vaccine dose. AZD1222 recipients given second doses at about 4 weeks or at about 12 weeks were pooled, since spike-specific TCR depth and breadth were not found to differ between the two schedules. Vaccinee samples were obtained from the UK trials COV001 and COV002, which included a single-blind randomized controlled phase 2/3 trial of AZD1222 (ChAdOx1 nCoV-19) in healthy adults. Trial participant PBMC samples were collected at day 0 and day 28 after the second dose for TCRbeta chain sequencing. Rearrangement joined TRBV7-3 to TRBJ2-3, with 7 junctional bases fitting TRBD1. The starting material was peripheral blood, obtained 28 days after the second AZD1222 dose. The receptor comes from an adult who received the AZD1222 COVID-19 vaccine. Here the CDR3 is given as CASSLGDRLTDTQYF. The DNA sequence follows: TGTGCCAGCAGTTTGGGGGACAGACTCACAGATACGCAGTATTTT. Joined to the reference TRBV7-3 and TRBJ2-3 proteins, this CDR3 gives the full variable domain: GAGVSQTPSNKVTEKGKYVELRCDPISGHTALYWYRQSLGQGPEFLIYFQGTGAADDSGLPNDRFFAVRPEGSVSTLKIQRTERGDSAVYLCASSLGDRLTDTQYFGPGTRLTVL.